Following are 31 T cell receptor beta chains from one sample sequenced in a study of T cells after somatic rescue of genetic block. Libraries were prepared by immunoSEQ multiplex PCR; TCRdb keeps only in-frame clonotypes and omits some of them. The sample shows tens of thousands of clones, 92% of them seen only once. Material for sequencing was peripheral blood mononuclear cells (PBMCs). The receptors stem from a man aged 35 to 55.

The V call is TRBV14, the J call TRBJ1-1; D is uncertain. Germline values: CDR1 SGHDN, CDR2 FVKESK. The V gene lost 2 bases and the J gene lost 2 bases, with 15 bases spanning the gap. The CDR3 runs 16 residues. The CDR3 is CASSQRAPDGNTEAFF. CDR3 DNA: TGTGCCAGCAGCCAAAGGGCCCCGGACGGCAACACTGAAGCTTTCTTT.

The V and J genes are TRBV30 and TRBJ2-2; D is possibly TRBD1 (5 bases). V was shortened by 3 bases and J by 10 bases, with 15 bases between the two germline ends. This CDR3 region has 13 residues. Germline V lookup: CDR1 GTSNPN, CDR2 SVGIG (reference sequence). CDR3 protein: CAWSLQGKVELFF. CDR3 in DNA: TGTGCCTGGAGCTTGCAGGGAAAGGTGGAGCTGTTTTTT.

In this sample, this clone turned up once. The V and J genes are TRBV9 and TRBJ1-4; D is undetermined. CDR3 size: 18 residues. Trimming shortened V by 3 bases and J by 0 bases, and 18 bases separated the two germline ends. CDR1 is SGDLS, CDR2 YYNGEE, per germline. In DNA form, the CDR3 reads TGTGCCAGCAGCGCCCACGCGGGGAGGTTCCCAACTAATGAAAAACTGTTTTTT. It codes for CASSAHAGRFPTNEKLFF.

The chain carries TRBV28 and TRBJ1-5; TRBD1 is a possible D gene (6 bases). CDR3 size: 15 residues. V shed 4 bases and J shed 3 bases, with 13 bases lying between them. The germline V gene encodes CDR1 MDHEN and CDR2 SYDVKM. The DNA for the CDR3 is TGTGCCAGCAGTTCCGTGGACAGAGACAATCAGCCCCAGCATTTT. Translated, it gives CASSSVDRDNQPQHF.

The rearrangement links TRBV7-6 to TRBJ2-7, with D possibly matching TRBD1 (6 bases). Germline CDR1 SGHVS, CDR2 FNYEAQ. V was pared by 5 bases and J by 6 bases, with 14 bases between. The CDR3 runs 13 residues. CDR3 sequence: CASSTTDSGEQYF. The CDR3 nucleotides read TGTGCCAGCAGCACGACGGACAGTGGCGAGCAGTACTTC.

The chain uses TRBV18 and TRBJ2-1; the match to TRBD2 covers 7 bases. This CDR3 contains 15 residues. The germline CDR1 and CDR2 sequences are KGHSH and LQKENI. The ends lost 3 bases at V and 5 bases at J; junction bases unmatched: 7. CDR3 sequence: CASSPEREEHNEQFF. The DNA for the CDR3 is TGTGCCAGCTCACCCGAACGGGAGGAACACAATGAGCAGTTCTTC.

In the case of this clone: No DNA is shown, since the ends of the CDR3 on it are uncertain; the CDR3 is the one TCRdb lists. The chain employs TRBV25-1 and TRBJ2-2. Germline V gene sequence: CDR1 MGHDK, CDR2 SYGVNS. The CDR3 is made up of 13 amino acids, end residues included. The chain's CDR3 is CASSEFGNGELFF.

In its sample, this clone was seen once. This sequence joins TRBV2 and TRBJ1-2, with unresolved D. V dropped 0 bases and J dropped 0 bases, with 8 bases sitting between them. The CDR3 length is 15 residues. Germline V gives CDR1 SNHLY, CDR2 FYNNEI. CDR3 loop: CASSEAVGANYGYTF. DNA for the CDR3: TGTGCCAGCAGTGAAGCGGTTGGGGCTAACTATGGCTACACCTTC.

The chain carries TRBV5-4 and TRBJ2-2; 7 bases agree with TRBD1. V lost 5 bases, J lost 1 base, and 8 bases stayed unmatched. The CDR3 loop spans 16 amino acids. Per the germline V gene, CDR1 is SGHNT and CDR2 is YYREEE (reference sequence). The CDR3 DNA reads as TGTGCCAGCAGTCCTCCGGGACAGATGAACACCGGGGAGCTGTTTTTT. Amino acids: CASSPPGQMNTGELFF.

The CDR3 spells CASSSTSNEQFF. The CDR3 DNA is TGTGCCAGCAGCTCTACTAGCAATGAGCAGTTCTTC. The genes are TRBV5-4 and TRBJ2-1; perhaps TRBD2 as D (5 bases). V was trimmed by 3 bases and J by 6 bases, leaving 7 bases between them. The CDR3 contains 12 residues. The germline V gene encodes CDR1 SGHNT and CDR2 YYREEE (reference sequence).

V usage is TRBV23-1 and J usage is TRBJ1-2; 7 bases are shared with TRBD1. TRBV23-1 is identified as an open reading frame with a role that is uncertain. V trimming: 5 bases; J trimming: 3 bases; junction bases outside the gene matches: 9. This CDR3 has 15 amino acids. CDR3 residues: CASSEIAQGHYGYTF. CDR3 sequence (DNA): TGCGCCAGCAGTGAAATCGCACAGGGGCACTATGGCTACACCTTC.

The chain joins TRBV25-1 to TRBJ2-1; 8 nucleotides match TRBD2. V trimming: 1 base; J trimming: 6 bases; junction bases outside the gene matches: 8. Germline loops: CDR1 MGHDK, CDR2 SYGVNS. This CDR3 is built from 16 residues. The CDR3 coding sequence is TGTGCCAGCAGTGAATGGGGGAGCGGGGGCGTCAATGAGCAGTTCTTC. Translation: CASSEWGSGGVNEQFF. Full variable domain (remainder filled in from reference TRBV25-1 and TRBJ2-1): EADIYQTPRYLVIGTGKKITLECSQTMGHDKMYWYQQDPGMELHLIHYSYGVNSTEKGDLSSESTVSRIRTEHFPLTLESARPSHTSQYLCASSEWGSGGVNEQFFGPGTRLTVL.

This clone was found once. V usage is TRBV5-1 and J usage is TRBJ1-4, with D perhaps matching TRBD1 (6 bases). The length of the CDR3 is 15 residues. Trimming cost V 0 bases and J 4 bases, with 10 bases left between them. Per the germline V gene, CDR1 is SGHRS and CDR2 is YFSETQ. CDR3: CASSLGTEINEKLFF. CDR3 sequence (DNA): TGCGCCAGCAGCTTGGGGACAGAAATTAATGAAAAACTGTTTTTT.

This clone was observed a single time. The V and J genes are TRBV4-3 and TRBJ2-7; possible D gene TRBD2, 6 bases. Germline V gene sequence: CDR1 LGHNA, CDR2 YSLEER. Trimming cost V 3 bases and J 7 bases, with 22 bases left between them. This CDR3 spans 16 amino acids. CDR3 amino acids: CASSQGGFDSVGEQYF. The DNA for the CDR3 is TGCGCCAGCAGCCAGGGGGGTTTCGACAGCGTGGGGGAGCAGTACTTC.

The chain couples TRBV4-2 to TRBJ2-7, with 12 bases lining up with TRBD2. With V trimmed by 6 bases and J by 3 bases, 6 bases remained unmatched. CDR3 size: 15 residues. Per germline, CDR1 LGHNA and CDR2 YNFKEQ. DNA for the CDR3: TGTGCCAGCAGACTTGTGACTAGCGGGAGCTACGAGCAGTACTTC. Its translation: CASRLVTSGSYEQYF.

The chain is built from TRBV6-1 and TRBJ1-5, with a weak D call TRBD1 (5 bases). V dropped 6 bases and J dropped 1 base, with 10 bases sitting between them. Germline V gene lookup returns CDR1 MNHNS and CDR2 SASEGT. CDR3 size: 14 residues. The CDR3 spells CASRGGLSNQPQHF. The CDR3 bases are TGTGCCAGCAGGGGGGGACTGAGCAATCAGCCCCAGCATTTT.

This clone showed up just once. V is TRBV27 and J is TRBJ2-7; D may be TRBD1 (6 bases). The CDR3 runs 13 residues. V lost 2 bases and J 6 bases, leaving 11 bases between the germline ends. Germline assignment: CDR1 MNHEY and CDR2 SMNVEV (reference sequence). CDR3 coding DNA: TGTGCCAGCAGTTTAAGTGTGGGGGCCGAGCAGTACTTC. Protein product: CASSLSVGAEQYF.

The chain couples TRBV9 to TRBJ2-7; D is possibly TRBD1 (6 bases). The germline V gene encodes CDR1 SGDLS and CDR2 YYNGEE. The CDR3 extends over 14 amino acids. The V and J ends lost 2 bases and 4 bases respectively, with 13 bases between them. CDR3 bases: TGTGCCAGCAGCGTGGGACAAAGGGGATACGAGCAGTACTTC. This gives the protein CASSVGQRGYEQYF. The variable domain in full, completed from reference TRBV9 and TRBJ2-7, reads DSGVTQTPKHLITATGQRVTLRCSPRSGDLSVYWYQQSLDQGLQFLIQYYNGEERAKGNILERFSAQQFPDLHSELNLSSLELGDSALYFCASSVGQRGYEQYFGPGTRLTVT.

V is TRBV28 and J is TRBJ2-1; maybe TRBD2 (6 bases). The length of the CDR3 is 18 residues. Germline assignment: CDR1 MDHEN and CDR2 SYDVKM. With 5 bases removed from V and 0 bases from J, the gap between germline ends came to 20 bases. CDR3 residues: CASSGGPRVIVSYNEQFF. In DNA form, the CDR3 reads TGTGCCAGCAGTGGAGGGCCAAGGGTGATCGTCTCCTACAATGAGCAGTTCTTC.

The chain recombines TRBV27 with TRBJ2-3, with 7 bases that match TRBD2. With 5 bases clipped from V and 2 bases from J, the junction kept 10 bases outside the gene matches. CDR1 is MNHEY and CDR2 is SMNVEV in the germline V gene (reference sequence). This CDR3 has 16 residues. The CDR3 sequence: CASSQGLTKVTDTQYF. CDR3 DNA sequence: TGTGCCAGCAGTCAGGGACTAACGAAGGTCACAGATACGCAGTATTTT.

This chain connects TRBV18 to TRBJ2-1; D remains ambiguous. The CDR3 extends over 13 amino acids. Trimming pared 2 bases from V and 0 bases from J, leaving 2 bases between. In germline, CDR1 is KGHSH, CDR2 LQKENI. The CDR3 DNA follows: TGTGCCAGCTCACCAGTCTCCTACAATGAGCAGTTCTTC. It translates to CASSPVSYNEQFF.

The genes are TRBV27 and TRBJ2-7; TRBD2 is a possible D gene (5 bases). Per germline, CDR1 MNHEY and CDR2 SMNVEV (reference sequence). The CDR3 totals 13 residues. V was shortened by 5 bases and J by 0 bases, with 8 bases between the two germline ends. This chain's CDR3 is CASSVGISYEQYF. In nucleotides, the CDR3 is TGTGCCAGCAGTGTCGGGATCTCCTACGAGCAGTACTTC.

In this sample, this clone turned up once. V usage is TRBV7-9 and J usage is TRBJ1-4, with 9 bases identical to TRBD1. The V gene's germline CDR1 is SEHNR and CDR2 FQNEAQ (reference sequence). The CDR3 runs 15 residues. J was trimmed by 4 bases and V by 5 bases; bases with no gene match: 5. The DNA of the CDR3 is TGTGCCAGCAGCGACGGGACAGGGTTTAATGAAAAACTGTTTTTT. This translates into CASSDGTGFNEKLFF. Variable domain in full (rest from reference TRBV7-9 and TRBJ1-4): DTGVSQNPRHKITKRGQNVTFRCDPISEHNRLYWYRQTLGQGPEFLTYFQNEAQLEKSRLLSDRFSAERPKGSFSTLEIQRTEQGDSAMYLCASSDGTGFNEKLFFGSGTQLSVL.

Notes on this clone: Other nucleotide sequences in the sample specify the same CDR3. CDR3: CASSPSPNTGELFF. DNA for the CDR3: TGTGCCAGCAGCCCCAGCCCGAACACCGGGGAGCTGTTTTTT. The chain uses TRBV6-5 and TRBJ2-2, with no clear D. The CDR3 contains 14 residues. Germline CDR1 and CDR2: MNHEY and SVGAGI. V was pared by 6 bases and J by 0 bases, with 8 bases between.

V usage is TRBV27 and J usage is TRBJ1-4; D is unclear. With 5 bases removed from V and 2 bases from J, the gap between germline ends came to 9 bases. The CDR3 sequence is 14 residues long. Germline CDR1 and CDR2: MNHEY and SMNVEV (reference sequence). The CDR3: CASSRLGTNEKLFF. DNA of the CDR3: TGTGCCAGCAGTCGCTTGGGGACTAATGAAAAACTGTTTTTT. Combining the CDR3 with reference TRBV27 and TRBJ1-4 gives the whole variable domain EAQVTQNPRYLITVTGKKLTVTCSQNMNHEYMSWYRQDPGLGLRQIYYSMNVEVTDKGDVPEGYKVSRKEKRNFPLILESPSPNQTSLYFCASSRLGTNEKLFFGSGTQLSVL.

The V and J genes are TRBV2 and TRBJ2-7, with 9 bases aligning to TRBD1. The CDR3 has 16 residues. Germline trimming cut 3 bases from V and 1 base from J; bases unmatched to any gene: 7. The germline gives CDR1 SNHLY, CDR2 FYNNEI. The CDR3 loop reads CASSDPGTGISYEQYF. CDR3 DNA: TGTGCCAGCAGTGACCCCGGGACAGGGATTTCCTACGAGCAGTACTTC.

CDR3 protein: CASSRTGFGDQPQHF. The CDR3 nucleotides read TGTGCCAGTAGTAGGACAGGTTTCGGAGATCAGCCCCAGCATTTT. The rearrangement joins TRBV19 to TRBJ1-5, with TRBD1 matching over 7 bases. This CDR3 spans 15 amino acids. CDR1 is LNHDA and CDR2 is SQIVND in the germline V gene (reference sequence). V lost 4 bases, J lost 5 bases, and 8 bases stayed unmatched.

This rearrangement joins TRBV6-5 to TRBJ1-1; 7 bases map to TRBD1. The CDR3 is 13 amino acids. The trim removed 7 bases at V and 7 bases at J, leaving 9 bases unmatched. The germline gives CDR1 MNHEY, CDR2 SVGAGI. CDR3 protein: CASTPGTEREAFF. CDR3 DNA: TGTGCCAGCACCCCCGGGACAGAACGTGAAGCTTTCTTT.

This chain uses TRBV4-1 with TRBJ1-2, with TRBD1 as a possible D gene (5 bases). Germline V lookup: CDR1 MGHRA, CDR2 YSYEKL. CDR3 length: 14 amino acids. Between the trimmed V and J ends, which lost 1 base and 3 bases, there was a span of 9 bases. CDR3 coding DNA: TGCGCCAGCAGCCAAGCGGGGACGTACTATGGCTACACCTTC. This sequence encodes CASSQAGTYYGYTF.

Concerning this clone itself: The sample holds other DNA sequences that translate to the same CDR3. V usage is TRBV29-1 and J usage is TRBJ1-1, with D hard to call. CDR1 is SQVTM and CDR2 is ANQGSEA in the germline V gene. CDR3 length: 10 residues. Trimming removed 7 bases at V and 5 bases at J, with 8 bases between. CDR3: CSGSLTEAFF. CDR3 DNA: TGCAGCGGCTCCCTTACTGAAGCTTTCTTT. Based on the CDR3 plus reference TRBV29-1 and TRBJ1-1, the full variable domain is SAVISQKPSRDICQRGTSLTIQCQVDSQVTMMFWYRQQPGQSLTLIATANQGSEATYESGFVIDKFPISRPNLTFSTLTVSNMSPEDSSIYLCSGSLTEAFFGQGTRLTVV.

The chain combines TRBV19 with TRBJ1-5; maybe TRBD1 (5 bases). Deletions cut 2 bases from V and 10 bases from J, with 15 bases between. Germline assignment: CDR1 LNHDA and CDR2 SQIVND (reference sequence). The CDR3 loop spans 14 amino acids. The CDR3 sequence: CASSILAGQGPQHF. In nucleotides, the CDR3 is TGTGCCAGTAGTATATTAGCAGGGCAAGGCCCCCAGCATTTT.